This T cell receptor beta chain was documented in a study of T cell responses to AZD1222 COVID-19 vaccine. General study findings and limits: Donors were mostly white British, more females; clonal diversity possibly underestimated. Vaccine-associated CD4 TCRs ranged over spike, dominating at 160-218 and 743-854.

Data came from immunoSEQ multiplex PCR; TCRdb stores just in-frame clones and leaves some out. The sample lists some 120,000 clones, 80% to 95% occurring once. In the case of this clone: Its antigen remains unidentified.

The CDR3 runs to 13 residues. Germline-derived CDR1 and CDR2 are LGHDT and YNNKEL (reference sequence). V lost 6 bases to trimming and J lost 6 bases; unmatched junction nucleotides: 5. The rearrangement uses TRBV3-1 (or the pseudogene TRBV3-2) and TRBJ1-5, with 7 bases that match TRBD1. This TCR was sampled from an adult in good health. The material was peripheral blood, obtained on day 0 of MenACWY control vaccination. The CDR3 loop is CASRQGLGQPQHF. CDR3 sequence (DNA): TGTGCCAGCAGACAGGGGTTAGGTCAGCCCCAGCATTTT.